The 20 T cell receptor beta chains given below trace back to one sample, sequenced in a study of response to subunit inactivated influenza vaccine. In TCRdb, the RT-PCR reads were re-called with MiXCR into one record per CDR3 protein. The data contain about 570,000 distinct CDR3 sequences, 11% of them seen just once; the ten biggest clones take up more than 9.5%. This sample was shared with a second study, whose subject was T cells expressing NK-cell markers. In that study: Template switching by 5'RACE with UMIs generated the TCR beta cDNA.

The starting material was PBMCs from blood, obtained on the day of vaccination. The receptors stem from a man in his forties or fifties who received an inactivated influenza vaccine.

This clonotype was counted once. This chain uses TRBV20-1 with TRBJ2-3; TRBD1 matches at 7 bases. This CDR3 comprises 14 residues. Germline-derived CDR1 and CDR2 are DFQATT and SNEGSKA (reference sequence). V gave up 6 bases and J gave up 6 bases; unmatched junction bases: 12. CDR3 amino acids: CSAQTPGGMDTQYF. The CDR3 region has the DNA TGCAGTGCCCAAACCCCAGGGGGAATGGATACGCAGTATTTT.

Only a few counts were recorded for this clonotype. V gene TRBV4-3 combines with J gene TRBJ2-2, with D possibly TRBD1 on 5 matching bases. Germline assignment: CDR1 LGHNA and CDR2 YSLEER. The V and J ends lost 0 bases and 3 bases respectively, with 8 bases between them. The CDR3 has 15 residues. CDR3 sequence (DNA): TGCGCCAGCAGCCAAGAGAGGACATACACCGGGGAGCTGTTTTTT. Protein sequence: CASSQERTYTGELFF.

This chain joins TRBV6-4 and TRBJ2-1; 9 bases match TRBD2. This CDR3 comprises 15 residues. Germline V gene lookup returns CDR1 MRHNA and CDR2 SNTAGT. The junction had 13 bases not matched to a gene; V was cut back by 5 bases and J by 11 bases. The CDR3 coding sequence is TGTGCCAGCAGTCTTAGCGGGGGTGTTACGGGTCAGCAGTTCTTC. Amino acid sequence: CASSLSGGVTGQQFF.

This clonotype was counted only a few times. The rearrangement uses TRBV19 and TRBJ1-5; TRBD1 matches 10 bases. The CDR3 runs to 14 residues. Germline V gene sequence: CDR1 LNHDA, CDR2 SQIVND (reference sequence). Germline trimming cut 6 bases from V and 7 bases from J; bases unmatched to any gene: 6. The CDR3 DNA sequence: TGTGCCAGTAGGACAGGGGGCGCAGGACAGCCCCAGCATTTT. Its protein is CASRTGGAGQPQHF.

The genes are TRBV29-1 and TRBJ2-7; tentatively, D is TRBD1 (5 bases). Deletions cut 1 base from V and 1 base from J, with 11 bases between. The CDR3 covers 14 residues. Germline loops: CDR1 SQVTM, CDR2 ANQGSEA. The CDR3 protein is CSVEGTPDSYEQYF. CDR3 sequence (DNA): TGCAGCGTTGAAGGGACACCCGATTCCTACGAGCAGTACTTC.

Many counts were recorded for this clonotype. The chain is built from TRBV2 and TRBJ2-7; no clear D. This CDR3 is built from 14 residues. Per germline, CDR1 SNHLY and CDR2 FYNNEI. V was clipped by 4 bases and J by 0 bases, with 10 bases between them. The CDR3 protein is CASSVGGRSYEQYF. The DNA of the CDR3 is TGTGCCAGCAGTGTGGGCGGCCGCTCCTACGAGCAGTACTTC.

This clonotype was counted between two and nine times. The chain employs TRBV10-3 and TRBJ2-7; tentative D call: TRBD2 (6 bases). Trimming shortened V by 6 bases and J by 0 bases, and 6 bases separated the two germline ends. Germline CDR1 ENHRY, CDR2 SYGVKD. The CDR3 loop spans 12 amino acids. Here the CDR3 DNA reads TGTGCCATCAGGCGGGGCTCCTACGAGCAGTACTTC. Its translation: CAIRRGSYEQYF.

This clonotype appeared a few times. V gene TRBV6-6 combines with J gene TRBJ2-3; 7 positions agree with TRBD1. This CDR3 region has 13 residues. Germline CDR1 reads MNHNY; CDR2 reads SVGAGI (reference sequence). Trimming took 6 bases from V and 4 from J; bases not matched to a gene: 4. The CDR3: CASRRTGADTQYF. The DNA for the CDR3 is TGTGCCAGCAGGAGAACAGGGGCAGATACGCAGTATTTT.

The chain employs TRBV24-1 and TRBJ2-7; TRBD1 aligns across 10 bases. CDR3 length: 16 amino acids. The trim removed 3 bases at V and 2 bases at J, leaving 6 bases unmatched. Germline values: CDR1 KGHDR, CDR2 SFDVKD. The CDR3 region is CATSDRQGAHPYEQYF. In DNA form, the CDR3 reads TGTGCCACCAGTGATCGACAGGGGGCCCATCCCTACGAGCAGTACTTC.

To note about this clonotype: Compared with germline, one end of the junction differs, possibly owing to a read error. The J gene is TRBJ2-7, the V gene TRBV30; TRBD1 matches 7 bases. The CDR3 is made up of 14 amino acids. Germline-derived CDR1 and CDR2 are GTSNPN and SVGIG (reference sequence). CDR3 sequence reads: CAWRRGGASNEQYF. CDR3 in DNA: TGTGCCTGGAGGAGAGGGGGCGCCTCCAACGAGCAGTACTTC.

This chain connects TRBV2 to TRBJ2-3; 8 nucleotides align to TRBD1. The CDR3 runs to 13 residues. Trimming took 4 bases from V and 7 from J; bases not matched to a gene: 4. Germline V gives CDR1 SNHLY, CDR2 FYNNEI. In DNA form, the CDR3 reads TGTGCCAGCAGTGTGCAGGGGGCCTATACGCAGTATTTT. This translates into CASSVQGAYTQYF.

This clonotype was recorded a few times. The chain has TRBV7-9 and TRBJ1-1; D call uncertain. This CDR3 comprises 12 residues. The V end lost 5 bases, the J end lost 3 bases, and 7 bases lay between the germline ends. Per the germline V gene, CDR1 is SEHNR and CDR2 is FQNEAQ (reference sequence). CDR3 protein: CASSGGDTEAFF. The CDR3 DNA follows: TGTGCCAGCAGCGGTGGGGACACTGAAGCTTTCTTT. The variable domain in full, completed from reference TRBV7-9 and TRBJ1-1, reads DTGVSQNPRHKITKRGQNVTFRCDPISEHNRLYWYRQTLGQGPEFLTYFQNEAQLEKSRLLSDRFSAERPKGSFSTLEIQRTEQGDSAMYLCASSGGDTEAFFGQGTRLTVV.

The chain employs TRBV5-5 and TRBJ2-6; 9 bases agree with TRBD1. V gave up 5 bases and J gave up 0 bases; unmatched junction bases: 3. The CDR3 contains 16 residues. Germline assignment: CDR1 SGHKS and CDR2 YYEKEE (reference sequence). CDR3 amino acids: CASRGQGSSGANVLTF. The CDR3 DNA follows: TGTGCCAGCAGGGGACAGGGCAGCTCTGGGGCCAACGTCCTGACTTTC.

This clonotype was counted at least ten times. The V call is TRBV10-3, the J call TRBJ1-3, with TRBD1 matching 8 bases. J gave up 8 bases and V 6 bases, and 9 bases lay outside the gene matches. The germline gives CDR1 ENHRY, CDR2 SYGVKD. The CDR3 consists of 14 residues. The CDR3 coding sequence is TGTGCCATCAGCCCGACAGGGGCCGGGGACACCATATATTTT. Encoded protein: CAISPTGAGDTIYF.

This clonotype was counted between two and nine times. V gene TRBV4-3 combines with J gene TRBJ2-7; TRBD1 aligns across 7 bases. This CDR3 is built from 16 residues. V shed 0 bases, J shed 6 bases, and the junction held 11 bases outside the gene matches. Germline V lookup: CDR1 LGHNA, CDR2 YSLEER. The CDR3 here is CASSQDLTGERGEQYF. In DNA form, the CDR3 reads TGCGCCAGCAGCCAAGATCTCACAGGGGAAAGGGGCGAGCAGTACTTC.

This clonotype was seen a handful of times. The chain uses TRBV10-3 and TRBJ1-3; D gene uncertain. V lost 10 bases to trimming and J lost 1 base, with 11 bases between them. The CDR3 contains 13 residues. CDR1 and CDR2 (germline): ENHRY, SYGVKD. CDR3 sequence (DNA): TGTGCCACCTCGACCGATTCTGGAAACACCATATATTTT. Protein sequence: CATSTDSGNTIYF.

This chain joins TRBV18 and TRBJ2-7, with D perhaps being TRBD1 or TRBD2 (5 bases each). V was clipped by 5 bases and J by 7 bases, with 18 bases between them. This CDR3 is built from 14 residues. Germline assignment: CDR1 KGHSH and CDR2 LQKENI. CDR3 loop: CASSSGPPPAEQYF. The CDR3 DNA reads TGTGCCAGCTCATCGGGACCGCCACCCGCAGAGCAGTACTTC.

This clonotype has just a few counts. The rearrangement joins TRBV3-1 to TRBJ2-4; no definite D call. There are 17 residues in the CDR3. CDR1 and CDR2 (germline): LGHDT, YNNKEL (reference sequence). Trimming cost V 0 bases and J 1 base, with 13 bases left between them. Written as DNA, the CDR3 is TGTGCCAGCAGCCAAGATGCCGGAGTATATGCCAAAAACATTCAGTACTTC. Its protein product is CASSQDAGVYAKNIQYF.

The chain is built from TRBV3-1 and TRBJ1-1, with D unresolved. CDR3 length equals 14 residues. CDR1 is LGHDT and CDR2 is YNNKEL in the germline V gene (reference sequence). Between the trimmed V and J ends, which lost 4 bases and 2 bases, there was a span of 11 bases. The CDR3 nucleotides are TGTGCCAGCAGCCGCGTTGAGGGAAACACTGAAGCTTTCTTT. Residues: CASSRVEGNTEAFF.

The chain couples TRBV7-6 to TRBJ2-1, with 9 bases that match TRBD2. From germline, CDR1 is SGHVS and CDR2 FNYEAQ. Losses at the gene ends were 1 base for V and 0 bases for J; bases not matched to a gene: 4. The CDR3 runs to 17 residues. DNA of the CDR3: TGTGCCAGCAGCTTAGGGACTAGCGCGAGCTCCTACAATGAGCAGTTCTTC. Its protein product is CASSLGTSASSYNEQFF.